These T cell receptor beta chains were read from a single sample in a study of cytomegalovirus exposure and HLA in healthy donors. The method was immunoSEQ multiplex PCR; TCRdb's version includes in-frame clones alone and lacks a portion of them. Among some 150,000 clones listed, 80% were seen once. Sequencing input: PBMCs. The source of these receptors is a man younger than 30 in good health and CMV-seropositive. The CDR3 runs from the conserved cysteine through the conserved F or W. A D gene is named only where the DNA matches it firmly. Rows give clone size only sometimes, using once, few, many, or a class for an expanded clone.

j_call clone_size d_call v_call cdr3_nt cdr3_aa
TRBJ1-3 NA TRBD1 TRBV28 TGTGCCAGCAGATACAGGGGTGGATCTGGAAACACCATATATTTT CASRYRGGSGNTIYF
TRBJ2-7 once NA TRBV4-3 TGCGCCAGCAGCCAAGACCAGGGGGGCCTCTACGAGCAGTACTTC CASSQDQGGLYEQYF
TRBJ2-7 NA TRBD2 TRBV5-1 TGCGCCAGCAGCTTGGGGCTAGCGGGAGGGATCTCCTACGAGCAGTACTTC CASSLGLAGGISYEQYF
TRBJ1-2 NA NA TRBV6-6 TGTGCCAGCAGTTACTCGATGCGCGGAGAAGGCTACACCTTC CASSYSMRGEGYTF
TRBJ1-1 NA NA TRBV5-4 TGTGCCAGCAGGGTGGGCAGCCTGAACACTGAAGCTTTCTTT CASRVGSLNTEAFF
TRBJ1-3 NA TRBD1 TRBV14 TGTGCCAGCAGCCACCTAGGACAGGGTAGAGGAAACACCATATATTTT CASSHLGQGRGNTIYF
TRBJ1-1 NA TRBD1 TRBV5-1 TGCGCCAGCAGCTTGTATGGGACAGGGGGCCGTACGGTGACCACTGAAGCTTTCTTT CASSLYGTGGRTVTTEAFF
TRBJ2-7 NA NA TRBV2 TGTGCCAGCAGTGCCGACAGCTACGAGCAGTACTTC CASSADSYEQYF
TRBJ2-4 NA NA TRBV5-8 TGTGCCAGCAGCCCGGGACTGATAGCCAAAAACATTCAGTACTTC CASSPGLIAKNIQYF
TRBJ2-7 NA NA TRBV15 TGTGGGGCCAGGGGCGTCCCTCCCTATAAGCAGTACTTC CGARGVPPYKQYF
TRBJ2-7 NA TRBD2 TRBV5-1 TGCGCCAGCAGCCTAAGACTAGCGGGAGAGGACGACGAGCAGTACTTC CASSLRLAGEDDEQYF
TRBJ2-1 NA NA TRBV11-3 TGTGCCAGCAGCAAGGATGGGAGCCATGAGCAGTTCTTC CASSKDGSHEQFF
TRBJ2-7 few NA TRBV2 TGTGCCAGCAGTCATAATAGCGGCGGGGACTACGAGCAGTACTTC CASSHNSGGDYEQYF